The T cell receptor (beta chain) under discussion was sequenced for a study of CD8 T cells in Susac syndrome. Random hexamers primed reverse transcription of about 0.45 to 1 ug RNA. TCRdb processed the immunoSEQ multiplex PCR reads anew with MiXCR; each CDR3 protein has one entry. The data contain more than 110,000 distinct CDR3 sequences, approximately 93% of them seen just once; the ten biggest clones take up 0.27%. Germline loops: CDR1 MDHEN, CDR2 SYDVKM. Trimming stripped 2 bases from V and 3 bases from J, with 11 bases between. This CDR3 comprises 14 residues. FACS enriched CD8+ TEMRA cells, while bulk CD8+ and CD4+ were negatively isolated.

Material: CD8+ T cells from PBMCs. The V gene is TRBV28, the J gene TRBJ2-7, with D unclear. This sequence originates from a human donor in good health. This CDR3 reads CASSLTASGYEQYF. DNA for the CDR3: TGTGCCAGCAGTTTAACGGCCAGTGGCTACGAGCAGTACTTC. The entire variable domain, with the rest obtained from reference TRBV28 and TRBJ2-7, is as follows: DVKVTQSSRYLVKRTGEKVFLECVQDMDHENMFWYRQDPGLGLRLIYFSYDVKMKEKGDIPEGYSVSREKKERFSLILESASTNQTSMYLCASSLTASGYEQYFGPGTRLTVT.